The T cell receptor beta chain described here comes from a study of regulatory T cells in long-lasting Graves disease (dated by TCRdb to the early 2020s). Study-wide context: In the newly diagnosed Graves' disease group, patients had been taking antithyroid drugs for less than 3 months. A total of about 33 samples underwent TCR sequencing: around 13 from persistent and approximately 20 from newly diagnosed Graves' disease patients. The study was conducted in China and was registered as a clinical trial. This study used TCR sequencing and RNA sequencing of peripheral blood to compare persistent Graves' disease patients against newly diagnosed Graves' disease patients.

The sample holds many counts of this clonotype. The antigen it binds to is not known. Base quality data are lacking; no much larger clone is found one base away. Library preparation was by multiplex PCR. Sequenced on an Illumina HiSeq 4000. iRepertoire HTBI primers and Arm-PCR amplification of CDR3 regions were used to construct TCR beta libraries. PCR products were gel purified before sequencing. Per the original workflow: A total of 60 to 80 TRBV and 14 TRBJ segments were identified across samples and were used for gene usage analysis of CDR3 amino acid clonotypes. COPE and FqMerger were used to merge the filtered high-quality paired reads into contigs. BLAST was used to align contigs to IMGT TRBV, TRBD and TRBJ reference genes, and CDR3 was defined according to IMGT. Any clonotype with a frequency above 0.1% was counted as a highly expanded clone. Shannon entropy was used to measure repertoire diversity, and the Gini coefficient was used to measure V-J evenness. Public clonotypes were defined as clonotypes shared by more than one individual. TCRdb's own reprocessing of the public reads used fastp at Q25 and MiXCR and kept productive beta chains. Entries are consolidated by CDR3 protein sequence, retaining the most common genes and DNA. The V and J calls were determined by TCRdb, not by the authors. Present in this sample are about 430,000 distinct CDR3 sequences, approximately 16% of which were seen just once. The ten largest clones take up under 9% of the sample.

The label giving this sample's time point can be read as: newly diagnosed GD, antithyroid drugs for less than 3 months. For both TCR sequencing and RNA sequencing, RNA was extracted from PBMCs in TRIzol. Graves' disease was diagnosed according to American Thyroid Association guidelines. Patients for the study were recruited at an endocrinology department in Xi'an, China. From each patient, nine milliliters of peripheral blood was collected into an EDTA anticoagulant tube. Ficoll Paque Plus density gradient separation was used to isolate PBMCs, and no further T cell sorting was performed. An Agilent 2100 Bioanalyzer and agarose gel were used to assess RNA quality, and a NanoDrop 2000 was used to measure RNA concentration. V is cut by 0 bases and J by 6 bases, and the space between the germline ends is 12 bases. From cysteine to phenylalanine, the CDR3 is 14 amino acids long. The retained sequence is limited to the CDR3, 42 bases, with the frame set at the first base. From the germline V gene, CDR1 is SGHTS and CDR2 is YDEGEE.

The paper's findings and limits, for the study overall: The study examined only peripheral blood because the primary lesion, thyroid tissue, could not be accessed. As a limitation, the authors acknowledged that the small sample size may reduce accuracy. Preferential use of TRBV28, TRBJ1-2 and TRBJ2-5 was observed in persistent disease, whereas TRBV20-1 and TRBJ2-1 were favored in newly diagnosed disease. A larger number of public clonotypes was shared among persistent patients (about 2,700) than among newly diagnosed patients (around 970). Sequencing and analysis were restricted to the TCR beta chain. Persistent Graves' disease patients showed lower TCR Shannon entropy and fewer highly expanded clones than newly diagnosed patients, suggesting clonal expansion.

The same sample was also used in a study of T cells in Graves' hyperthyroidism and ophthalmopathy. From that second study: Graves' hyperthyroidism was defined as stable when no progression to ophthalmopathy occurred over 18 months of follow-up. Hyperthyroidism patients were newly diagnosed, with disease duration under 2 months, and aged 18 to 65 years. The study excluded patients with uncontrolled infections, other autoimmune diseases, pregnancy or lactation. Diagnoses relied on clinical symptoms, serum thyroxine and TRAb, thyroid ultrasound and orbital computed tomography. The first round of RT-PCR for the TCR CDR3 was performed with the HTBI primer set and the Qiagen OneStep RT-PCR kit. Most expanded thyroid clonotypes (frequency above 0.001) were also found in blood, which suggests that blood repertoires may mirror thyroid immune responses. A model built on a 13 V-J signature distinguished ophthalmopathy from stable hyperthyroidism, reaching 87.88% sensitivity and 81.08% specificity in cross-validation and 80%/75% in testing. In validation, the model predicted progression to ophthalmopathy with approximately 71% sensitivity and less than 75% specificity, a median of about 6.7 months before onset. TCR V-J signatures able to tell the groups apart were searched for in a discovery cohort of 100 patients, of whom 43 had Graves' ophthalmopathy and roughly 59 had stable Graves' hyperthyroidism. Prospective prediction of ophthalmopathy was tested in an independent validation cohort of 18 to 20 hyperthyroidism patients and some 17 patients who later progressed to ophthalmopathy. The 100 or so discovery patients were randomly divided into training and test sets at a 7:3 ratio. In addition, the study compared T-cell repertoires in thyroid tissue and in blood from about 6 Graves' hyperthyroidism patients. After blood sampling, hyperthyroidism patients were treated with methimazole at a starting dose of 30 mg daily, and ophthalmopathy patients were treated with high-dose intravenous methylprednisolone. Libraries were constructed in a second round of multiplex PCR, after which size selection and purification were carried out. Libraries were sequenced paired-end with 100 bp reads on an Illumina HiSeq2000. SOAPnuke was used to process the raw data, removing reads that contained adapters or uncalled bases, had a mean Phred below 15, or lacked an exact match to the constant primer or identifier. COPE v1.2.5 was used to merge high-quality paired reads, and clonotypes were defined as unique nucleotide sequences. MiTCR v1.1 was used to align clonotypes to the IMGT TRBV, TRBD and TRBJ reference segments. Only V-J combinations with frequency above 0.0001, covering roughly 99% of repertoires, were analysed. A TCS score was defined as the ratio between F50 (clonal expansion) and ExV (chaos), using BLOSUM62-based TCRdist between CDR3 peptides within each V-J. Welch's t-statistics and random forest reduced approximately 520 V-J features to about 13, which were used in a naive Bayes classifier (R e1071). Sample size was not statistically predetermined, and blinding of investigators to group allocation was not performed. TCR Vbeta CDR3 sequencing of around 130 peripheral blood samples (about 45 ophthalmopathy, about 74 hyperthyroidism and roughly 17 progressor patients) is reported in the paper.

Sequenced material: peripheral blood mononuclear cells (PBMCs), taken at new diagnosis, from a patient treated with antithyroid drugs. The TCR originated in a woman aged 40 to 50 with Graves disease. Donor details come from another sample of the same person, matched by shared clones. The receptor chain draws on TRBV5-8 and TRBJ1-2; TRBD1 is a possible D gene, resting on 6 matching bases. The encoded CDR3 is CASSLGQGIDGYTF. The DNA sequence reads TGTGCCAGCAGCTTGGGGCAGGGGATCGATGGCTACACCTTC.